The clone carrying this TCR beta chain rates as medium-sized (0.01 to 0.1%). Clones were sequenced by immunoSEQ multiplex PCR, and TCRdb holds only the in-frame ones, with some missing. The data show 25,000 to 30,000 clones, around four fifths seen once. Per germline, CDR1 SGHAT and CDR2 FQNNGV. Trimming removed 6 bases at V and 1 base at J, with 19 bases between. CDR3 length: 16 residues. The data are from a study of OX40 agonist ivuxolimab in advanced cancers. Turning to the study itself: Averaging about 60 years in age, with a range of roughly 20 to 79, the cohort was about 86% male. Partial responses were recorded for three patients, including one with hepatocellular carcinoma and two with cutaneous melanoma.

This clonotype was obtained from an adult with an advanced solid tumor such as melanoma, head and neck, liver or kidney cancer. Sequencing was performed on CD4+ or CD8+ T cells sorted from blood, taken in a trial of the OX40 agonist ivuxolimab. The chain couples TRBV11-2 to TRBJ2-7; D may be TRBD2 (7 bases). Here the CDR3 DNA reads TGTGCCAGCAGGCCGAACTTAGGGGGGGCTTCCTACGAGCAGTACTTC. It translates to CASRPNLGGASYEQYF.